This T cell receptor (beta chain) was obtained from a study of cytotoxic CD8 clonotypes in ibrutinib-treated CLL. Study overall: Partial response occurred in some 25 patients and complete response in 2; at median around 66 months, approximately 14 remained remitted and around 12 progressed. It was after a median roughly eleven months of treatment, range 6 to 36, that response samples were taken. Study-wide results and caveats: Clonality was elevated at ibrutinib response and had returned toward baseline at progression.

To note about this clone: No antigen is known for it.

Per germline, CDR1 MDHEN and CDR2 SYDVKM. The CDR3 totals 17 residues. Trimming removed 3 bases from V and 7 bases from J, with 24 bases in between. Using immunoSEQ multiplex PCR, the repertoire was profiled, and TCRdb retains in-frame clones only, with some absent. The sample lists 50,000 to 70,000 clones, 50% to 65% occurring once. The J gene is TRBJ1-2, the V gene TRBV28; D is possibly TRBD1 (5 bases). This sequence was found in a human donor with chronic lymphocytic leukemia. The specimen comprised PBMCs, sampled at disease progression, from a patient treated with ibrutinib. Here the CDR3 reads CASSFVAGFAAWGGYTF. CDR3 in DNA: TGTGCCAGCAGTTTCGTTGCAGGGTTTGCGGCTTGGGGTGGCTACACCTTC.